Presented here are 23 T cell receptor beta chains from one specimen sequenced in a study of blood T cell repertoires in COVID-19. Repertoires were generated with immunoSEQ multiplex PCR, while TCRdb's copy carries only in-frame clones and drops some. The repertoire holds about 160,000 clones, 78% seen once, with approximately 15% in the top ten. Sequenced material: peripheral blood. The receptor source for this set is a woman of 80 years or more with acute or convalescent COVID-19.

The V call is TRBV12-3 or TRBV12-4, the J call TRBJ1-5; D is perhaps TRBD1 (5 bases). This CDR3 region has 12 residues. V lost 3 bases and J 6 bases, leaving 6 bases between the germline ends. As DNA, the CDR3 is TGTGCCAGCAGTTTGGGGGGTCAGCCCCAGCATTTT. Protein product: CASSLGGQPQHF.

This chain connects TRBV7-9 to TRBJ1-4; 9 bases match TRBD1. The CDR3 is 15 residues long. CDR1 is SEHNR, CDR2 FQNEAQ, per germline (reference sequence). The trim removed 3 bases at V and 8 bases at J, leaving 7 bases unmatched. CDR3 nucleotide sequence: TGTGCCAGCAGCTTCACCGGGACAGGGTACGAAAAACTGTTTTTT. It specifies CASSFTGTGYEKLFF.

The chain has TRBV5-1 and TRBJ1-2; TRBD1 aligns across 7 bases. This CDR3 contains 14 residues. Trimming removed 5 bases from V and 5 bases from J; junction bases left unmatched: 9. The germline gives CDR1 SGHRS, CDR2 YFSETQ. The CDR3, as DNA: TGCGCCAGCAGTAGGGGGACAGACCATTATGGCTACACCTTC. It specifies CASSRGTDHYGYTF. Based on the CDR3 plus reference TRBV5-1 and TRBJ1-2, the full variable domain is KAGVTQTPRYLIKTRGQQVTLSCSPISGHRSVSWYQQTPGQGLQFLFEYFSETQRNKGNFPGRFSGRQFSNSRSEMNVSTLELGDSALYLCASSRGTDHYGYTFGSGTRLTVV.

The gene calls are TRBV28 and TRBJ2-7; perhaps TRBD1 as D (6 bases). Germline loops: CDR1 MDHEN, CDR2 SYDVKM. V gave up 6 bases and J gave up 0 bases, with 15 bases separating them. The CDR3 is made up of 15 amino acids. The DNA of the CDR3 is TGTGCCAGCAGGACTTTCAGGGGCCTCTCCTACGAGCAGTACTTC. Translating it yields CASRTFRGLSYEQYF.

The V and J genes are TRBV6-5 and TRBJ2-7; 9 bases are shared with TRBD1. From germline, CDR1 is MNHEY and CDR2 SVGAGI. Trimming at V came to 5 bases and at J to 0 bases, leaving 5 bases not matched to a gene. The CDR3 totals 15 residues. The CDR3 reads CASSPQTGGSYEQYF. In DNA form, the CDR3 reads TGTGCCAGCAGTCCTCAGACAGGGGGCTCCTACGAGCAGTACTTC.

The chain uses TRBV19 and TRBJ2-7, with 7 bases lining up with TRBD1. Losses at the gene ends were 8 bases for V and 2 bases for J; bases not matched to a gene: 9. Germline CDR1 is LNHDA and CDR2 is SQIVND (reference sequence). The CDR3 runs to 14 residues. As DNA, the CDR3 is TGTGCCAGTGGAGCTGGCAGGGGGACCTACGAGCAGTACTTC. Translation: CASGAGRGTYEQYF.

The chain has TRBV5-4 and TRBJ2-3; TRBD2 matches 12 bases. Germline V gene lookup returns CDR1 SGHNT and CDR2 YYREEE (reference sequence). This CDR3 contains 16 residues. Trimming cost V 5 bases and J 6 bases; bases outside gene matches: 10. The CDR3 reads CASRRASGGAWDTQYF. CDR3 bases: TGTGCCAGCAGGCGAGCTAGCGGGGGGGCATGGGATACGCAGTATTTT.

This sequence joins TRBV4-2 and TRBJ1-5, with no clear D. The V gene lost 0 bases and the J gene lost 0 bases, with 12 bases spanning the gap. The length of the CDR3 is 17 residues. Germline V gene data show CDR1 as LGHNA and CDR2 as YNFKEQ. CDR3 DNA: TGTGCCAGCAGCCAAGATGGGCGGGTCTATAGCAATCAGCCCCAGCATTTT. Translation gives CASSQDGRVYSNQPQHF.

The rearrangement links TRBV7-2 to TRBJ2-1; 7 nucleotides match TRBD1. CDR3 length: 14 amino acids. Germline lookup yields CDR1 SGHTA and CDR2 FQGNSA. The V segment lost 7 bases and the J segment 4 bases; nucleotides outside the gene matches: 7. CDR3 in DNA: TGTGCCAGCACCCTGGACAGGTCATACAATGAGCAGTTCTTC. Translation gives CASTLDRSYNEQFF. Full variable domain (outside the CDR3, taken from reference TRBV7-2 and TRBJ2-1): GAGVSQSPSNKVTEKGKDVELRCDPISGHTALYWYRQSLGQGLEFLIYFQGNSAPDKSGLPSDRFSAERTGGSVSTLTIQRTQQEDSAVYLCASTLDRSYNEQFFGPGTRLTVL.

The rearrangement joins TRBV21-1 to TRBJ1-5; the table assigns TRBD1, which was not confirmed against the DNA. TRBV21-1 is deemed a pseudogene. This CDR3 comprises 18 residues. The CDR3 here is CARIFFGDRGVSNQPQHF. The CDR3 nucleotides read TGTGCCAGGATATTCTTCGGGGACAGGGGCGTTAGCAATCAGCCCCAGCATTTT.

The chain couples TRBV6-6 to TRBJ1-4; 10 bases line up with TRBD1. The CDR3 covers 16 residues. CDR1 and CDR2 from the germline V gene are MNHNY and SVGAGI (reference sequence). The junction had 12 bases not matched to a gene; V was cut back by 7 bases and J by 7 bases. CDR3 coding DNA: TGTGCCAGCACCCATCCCACAGGGACAGGGGTTGAAAAACTGTTTTTT. The encoded protein is CASTHPTGTGVEKLFF.

V is TRBV28 and J is TRBJ1-2; D possibly corresponds to TRBD1 (6 bases). Trimming stripped 7 bases from V and 5 bases from J, with 14 bases between. The CDR3 consists of 13 residues. Germline assignment: CDR1 MDHEN and CDR2 SYDVKM. As DNA, the CDR3 is TGTGCCAGCATGGGCGACAGGCGTTATGGCTACACCTTC. As protein: CASMGDRRYGYTF.

V and J are TRBV12-3 or TRBV12-4 and TRBJ1-4; no clear D. This CDR3 contains 13 residues. V was shortened by 5 bases and J by 4 bases, with 8 bases between the two germline ends. The CDR3 protein is CASSLENNEKLFF. The CDR3, as DNA: TGTGCCAGCAGTCTGGAGAATAATGAAAAACTGTTTTTT.

The V call is TRBV5-1, the J call TRBJ2-3, with 7 bases that match TRBD2. The CDR3 covers 15 residues. The ends lost 5 bases at V and 0 bases at J; junction bases unmatched: 6. In germline, CDR1 is SGHRS, CDR2 YFSETQ. As DNA, the CDR3 is TGCGCCAGCAGGCCCGGGGGGATTAGCACAGATACGCAGTATTTT. Residues: CASRPGGISTDTQYF.

There are a few counts of this clone. The chain combines TRBV19 with TRBJ2-1; a weak D match, TRBD2 (7 bases). The CDR3 has 15 residues. Germline V CDR1 and CDR2: LNHDA, SQIVND (reference sequence). V was trimmed by 1 base and J by 10 bases, leaving 17 bases between them. The CDR3 is CASSIGGGAQKEQFF. The CDR3 DNA follows: TGTGCCAGTAGTATAGGTGGGGGGGCACAGAAAGAGCAGTTCTTC.

The chain carries TRBV6-6 and TRBJ2-2; 9 bases are shared with TRBD1. With 2 bases clipped from V and 4 bases from J, the junction kept 2 bases outside the gene matches. The CDR3 is 15 residues long. Germline loops: CDR1 MNHNY, CDR2 SVGAGI (reference sequence). In DNA, the CDR3 is TGTGCCAGCAGTTACCGGGGACAGGGCACCGGGGAGCTGTTTTTT. It codes for CASSYRGQGTGELFF.

This clone was counted between two and nine times. The rearrangement links TRBV5-1 to TRBJ1-4; D may be TRBD1 (6 bases). V lost 5 bases to trimming and J lost 4 bases, with 12 bases between them. Germline CDR1 is SGHRS and CDR2 is YFSETQ. The CDR3 loop spans 14 amino acids. The CDR3 DNA sequence: TGCGCCAGCAGTGCCGCACAGGGTAATGAAAAACTGTTTTTT. The encoded protein is CASSAAQGNEKLFF.

This clone was found once. The chain recombines TRBV19 with TRBJ1-1, with TRBD1 identical over 8 bases. There are 14 residues in the CDR3. Per the germline V gene, CDR1 is LNHDA and CDR2 is SQIVND (reference sequence). The junction had 6 bases not matched to a gene; V was cut back by 1 base and J by 8 bases. CDR3 sequence (DNA): TGTGCCAGTAGTATAGGGCAGCGGACAGGGGAAGCTTTCTTT. Its protein product is CASSIGQRTGEAFF. The full variable domain, rest sourced from reference TRBV19 and TRBJ1-1, is DGGITQSPKYLFRKEGQNVTLSCEQNLNHDAMYWYRQDPGQGLRLIYYSQIVNDFQKGDIAEGYSVSREKKESFPLTVTSAQKNPTAFYLCASSIGQRTGEAFFGQGTRLTVV.

This clone was found once. The chain couples TRBV5-1 to TRBJ2-2, with D maybe TRBD1 (6 bases). Trimming took 5 bases from V and 4 from J, leaving 9 bases between them. Germline CDR1 and CDR2: SGHRS and YFSETQ. This CDR3 comprises 13 residues. CDR3 residues: CASRGGSTGELFF. CDR3 DNA sequence: TGCGCCAGCAGAGGGGGAAGCACCGGGGAGCTGTTTTTT.

The rearrangement links TRBV10-1 to TRBJ2-5; possibly TRBD1 for D (5 bases). Per the germline V gene, CDR1 is WNHNN and CDR2 is SYGVQD (reference sequence). Trimming stripped 4 bases from V and 3 bases from J, with 15 bases between. This CDR3 is 15 amino acids long. This CDR3 is CASSGSAGMEETQYF. Written as DNA, the CDR3 is TGCGCCAGCAGTGGATCGGCAGGGATGGAAGAGACCCAGTACTTC.

CDR3 sequence (DNA): TGTGCCAGCAGCTTGGTTCAGGGCGGGCAGTACTTC. Its translation: CASSLVQGGQYF. The V gene is TRBV5-8, the J gene TRBJ2-7, with D perhaps matching TRBD1 (5 bases). The CDR3 length is 12 residues. CDR1 SGHTS and CDR2 YDEGEE come from the germline V gene. Trimming stripped 0 bases from V and 9 bases from J, with 10 bases between.

This clone occurred once. V gene TRBV27 combines with J gene TRBJ1-5; tentative D call: TRBD1 (6 bases). Germline CDR1 MNHEY, CDR2 SMNVEV (reference sequence). V was trimmed by 4 bases and J by 7 bases, leaving 11 bases between them. CDR3 length equals 13 residues. Here the CDR3 reads CASSYREGQPQHF. CDR3 in DNA: TGTGCCAGCAGTTACAGGGAAGGCCAGCCCCAGCATTTT.

The CDR3 loop is CASSLVPGGWETQYF. For the CDR3, the DNA is TGCGCCAGCAGCTTGGTTCCAGGGGGCTGGGAGACCCAGTACTTC. V gene TRBV5-1 combines with J gene TRBJ2-5, with 8 bases identical to TRBD1. Per the germline V gene, CDR1 is SGHRS and CDR2 is YFSETQ. The CDR3 has 15 residues. The junction had 6 bases not matched to a gene; V was cut back by 0 bases and J by 5 bases.